This is a list of T cell receptor beta chains from one sample in a study of cytomegalovirus exposure and HLA in healthy donors. Assay used: immunoSEQ multiplex PCR; TCRdb lists only in-frame clones, some missing. Among 99,000 or so clones listed, about 80% were seen once. Sequencing was done on a sample of PBMCs. All receptors derive from a man aged 30 to 39 in good health and CMV-seronegative. Both conserved end residues are part of each CDR3. The order of the fields is V gene, D gene, clone size, J gene, CDR3 length, CDR3 protein, CDR3 DNA. D genes are given only for firm matches. Where a row states a size, it is once, few, many or the class of an expanded clone; other rows omit it.

V: TRBV7-3; D: TRBD2; size: .; J: TRBJ2-2; length: 14; CDR3: CASSPSGNTGELFF; DNA: TGTGCCAGCAGCCCTAGCGGGAACACCGGGGAGCTGTTTTTT
V: TRBV10-3; D: .; size: .; J: TRBJ2-2; length: 14; CDR3: CAISAILGTGELFF; DNA: TGTGCCATCAGTGCGATCCTAGGCACCGGGGAGCTGTTTTTT
V: TRBV4-3; D: TRBD2; size: .; J: TRBJ2-1; length: 19; CDR3: CASSQFGTSGGGSYNEQFF; DNA: TGCGCCAGCAGCCAATTTGGGACTAGCGGGGGGGGATCCTACAATGAGCAGTTCTTC
V: TRBV27; D: .; size: .; J: TRBJ2-7; length: 15; CDR3: CASRLSGPGSYEQYF; DNA: TGTGCCAGCAGACTAAGTGGGCCGGGATCCTACGAGCAGTACTTC
V: TRBV4-3; D: TRBD1; size: .; J: TRBJ1-2; length: 18; CDR3: CASSQGPPGQGAWYGYTF; DNA: TGCGCCAGCAGCCAAGGACCCCCGGGACAGGGGGCTTGGTATGGCTACACCTTC
V: TRBV12-5; D: TRBD1; size: .; J: TRBJ2-7; length: 13; CDR3: CASGRDSSYEQYF; DNA: TGTGCTAGTGGCCGGGACAGCTCCTACGAGCAGTACTTC
V: TRBV28; D: .; size: .; J: TRBJ2-1; length: 11; CDR3: CASRSESEQFF; DNA: TGTGCCAGCCGTAGTGAGAGTGAGCAGTTCTTC
V: TRBV5-1; D: TRBD2; size: .; J: TRBJ2-5; length: 16; CDR3: CASSLAGLALGETQYF; DNA: TGCGCCAGCAGCTTAGCTGGACTAGCGTTAGGAGAGACCCAGTACTTC
V: TRBV7-9; D: TRBD1; size: .; J: TRBJ2-1; length: 14; CDR3: CASSRGGKDNEQFF; DNA: TGTGCCAGTTCGAGAGGGGGCAAGGACAATGAGCAGTTCTTC
V: TRBV2; D: .; size: .; J: TRBJ2-7; length: 13; CDR3: CASSVQGTGEQYF; DNA: TGTGCCAGCAGTGTACAGGGTACGGGCGAGCAGTACTTC
V: TRBV9; D: .; size: .; J: TRBJ1-1; length: 13; CDR3: CASSVAVNTEAFF; DNA: TGTGCCAGCAGCGTGGCCGTGAACACTGAAGCTTTCTTT
V: TRBV5-1; D: TRBD1; size: .; J: TRBJ2-2; length: 15; CDR3: CASSSQTGQGGELFF; DNA: TGCGCCAGCAGCTCACAGACAGGGCAGGGCGGGGAGCTGTTTTTT
V: TRBV7-9; D: TRBD1; size: .; J: TRBJ2-2; length: 13; CDR3: CSSSRTGTGGLFF; DNA: TGTTCCAGCAGTCGGACAGGGACCGGGGGGCTGTTTTTT
V: TRBV2; D: TRBD1; size: .; J: TRBJ1-4; length: 14; CDR3: CASRQGASGEKLFF; DNA: TGTGCCAGCAGACAGGGGGCCTCGGGTGAAAAACTGTTTTTT
V: TRBV30; D: TRBD1; size: .; J: TRBJ1-3; length: 12; CDR3: CAGQGSGNTIYF; DNA: TGTGCCGGACAGGGTTCTGGAAACACCATATATTTT
V: TRBV11-2; D: .; size: .; J: TRBJ2-2; length: 17; CDR3: CASSQVGKGVVTGELFF; DNA: TGTGCCAGCAGCCAAGTAGGGAAGGGAGTAGTAACCGGGGAGCTGTTTTTT
V: TRBV2; D: TRBD2; size: .; J: TRBJ2-3; length: 15; CDR3: CASSEQAGAVDTQYF; DNA: TGTGCCAGCAGTGAACAAGCGGGGGCAGTGGATACGCAGTATTTT
V: TRBV6-5; D: .; size: .; J: TRBJ2-3; length: 14; CDR3: CASGSEPTQYTQYF; DNA: TGTGCCAGCGGGAGCGAGCCAACACAATATACGCAGTATTTT
V: TRBV2; D: .; size: .; J: TRBJ2-5; length: 15; CDR3: CATRGRERVQETQYF; DNA: TGTGCCACCAGGGGGCGGGAGCGGGTTCAAGAGACCCAGTACTTC
V: TRBV7-7; D: .; size: few; J: TRBJ2-1; length: 13; CDR3: CASSLDAGNEQFF; DNA: TGTGCCAGCAGCTTAGACGCGGGCAATGAGCAGTTCTTC
V: TRBV5-1; D: .; size: .; J: TRBJ2-5; length: 14; CDR3: CASSGGKAGETQYF; DNA: TGCGCCAGCAGCGGGGGAAAGGCGGGGGAGACCCAGTACTTC
V: TRBV7-6; D: TRBD2; size: .; J: TRBJ2-7; length: 17; CDR3: CASSLYHSTSGSQEQYF; DNA: TGTGCCAGCAGCTTATACCATAGCACTAGCGGGAGTCAAGAGCAGTACTTC
V: TRBV6-5; D: .; size: .; J: TRBJ1-1; length: 13; CDR3: CASSLRRDTEAFF; DNA: TGTGCCAGCAGTCTCAGGCGGGACACTGAAGCTTTCTTT
V: TRBV2; D: .; size: .; J: TRBJ1-2; length: 14; CDR3: CASSESSNGSGYTF; DNA: TGTGCCAGCAGTGAAAGCTCAAATGGTAGTGGCTACACCTTC
V: TRBV9; D: .; size: .; J: TRBJ1-4; length: 15; CDR3: CASSPSRGEVEKLFF; DNA: TGTGCCAGCAGCCCCAGTAGAGGGGAGGTTGAAAAACTGTTTTTT
V: TRBV2; D: TRBD1; size: .; J: TRBJ1-2; length: 13; CDR3: CASIRTGKYGYTF; DNA: TGTGCCAGCATCAGGACAGGGAAGTATGGCTACACCTTC
V: TRBV6-6; D: .; size: .; J: TRBJ1-2; length: 16; CDR3: CASSYSGQPHLYGYTF; DNA: TGTGCCAGCAGTTACTCAGGACAGCCCCACCTCTATGGCTACACCTTC
V: TRBV4-3; D: TRBD2; size: .; J: TRBJ2-1; length: 17; CDR3: CASSQGLAGGKYNEQFF; DNA: TGCGCCAGCAGCCAAGGGCTAGCGGGGGGGAAATACAATGAGCAGTTCTTC
V: TRBV7-8; D: TRBD1; size: .; J: TRBJ1-2; length: 14; CDR3: CASSLGTGVSGYTF; DNA: TGTGCCAGCAGCTTAGGCACAGGGGTCAGTGGCTACACCTTC
V: TRBV28; D: .; size: .; J: TRBJ2-7; length: 14; CDR3: CASSLGGSGYEQYF; DNA: TGTGCCAGCAGTTTAGGGGGGTCGGGATACGAGCAGTACTTC
V: TRBV7-9; D: TRBD1; size: .; J: TRBJ2-7; length: 14; CDR3: CASSSLGTDLEQYF; DNA: TGTGCCAGCAGCTCCCTAGGGACAGACCTCGAGCAGTACTTC
V: TRBV5-1; D: TRBD1; size: few; J: TRBJ1-2; length: 14; CDR3: CASSLDRGNYGYTF; DNA: TGCGCCAGCAGCTTGGACAGGGGTAACTATGGCTACACCTTC
V: TRBV10-3; D: TRBD2; size: .; J: TRBJ2-1; length: 16; CDR3: CASGLAGGGSYNEQFF; DNA: TGTGCCTCCGGACTAGCGGGAGGCGGCTCCTACAATGAGCAGTTCTTC
V: TRBV6-5; D: .; size: few; J: TRBJ1-4; length: 15; CDR3: CASSYNRVGGEKLFF; DNA: TGTGCCAGCAGTTACAACAGGGTGGGCGGTGAAAAACTGTTTTTT
V: TRBV7-2; D: TRBD2; size: .; J: TRBJ2-3; length: 16; CDR3: CASSLFSGGATDTQYF; DNA: TGTGCCAGCAGCTTATTCAGCGGGGGGGCTACAGATACGCAGTATTTT
V: TRBV4-2; D: TRBD1; size: .; J: TRBJ2-4; length: 16; CDR3: CASSQDPTDRGNIQYF; DNA: TGTGCCAGCAGCCAAGATCCAACTGACAGGGGAAACATTCAGTACTTC